The T cell receptor (beta chain) described here comes from a study of neoadjuvant anti-PD-1 for oral cavity cancer (dated by TCRdb to the early 2020s). As for the study more broadly: Before curative-intent surgical resection, most patients were given three to four biweekly doses of nivolumab at 3 mg/kg. For patients who did not progress, a fourth nivolumab dose was given around day 43, followed by definitive surgical resection on days 50-56. Responders were defined as patients with complete response, partial response or stable disease by RECIST 1.1; non-responders were defined as patients with progression. There were roughly 11 patients in the parent correlative cohort, and the response rate was less than 40%. Summary of the overall study and its limitations: Only a few patients per response group were included in the TCR analyses, and the authors called for validation in larger cohorts. Higher pretreatment blood TCRbeta clonality and lower post-treatment tumor TCRbeta clonality were correlated with higher pretreatment blood Treg/Th17 ratios. After neoadjuvant nivolumab, significantly higher T cell clonality (Gini index) was found within PBMCs in non-responders than in responders.

Reading the label with the study, this specimen's time point is: after neoadjuvant nivolumab, at surgical resection. Patients were newly diagnosed with stage II-IVA oral cavity squamous cell carcinoma and had received no prior systemic or radiation treatment. The cohort was made up of patients with locally advanced, HPV-negative oral cavity squamous cell carcinoma. Peripheral blood mononuclear cells were analyzed directly and were not maintained or expanded in culture. The samples were obtained from a longitudinal correlative study of a single-arm phase II trial testing neoadjuvant nivolumab in oral cavity squamous cell carcinoma. Subject-matched pre- and post-treatment PBMCs and tumors from three responders and three non-responders underwent genomic DNA-based TCRbeta sequencing. Peripheral blood mononuclear cells were collected once before nivolumab treatment and again after treatment, at the time of surgery. The Maxwell RSC DNA from Cells kit was used to isolate genomic DNA from PBMCs.

For deep sequencing of PBMC libraries, mostly about 450 ng of input genomic DNA was used, and six replicates were run per sample. TCRbeta libraries were prepared with the immunoSEQ hsTCRbeta kit according to the manufacturer's instructions. The completed libraries were mixed into a single pool at 3 nM, then sequenced with an Illumina NovaSeq 6000 S4 flow cell. In the original analysis: Raw data preprocessing and quality control were performed with the immunoSEQ Analyzer. The analysis was restricted to productive rearrangements, with each unique CDR3 amino acid sequence defining a clonotype. Repertoire clonality was estimated as the Gini-Simpson index, computed with the R package tcR. Student's t test was used to compare Gini indices, and Pearson correlation was used to assess associations with tumor size change. The table was pulled from immuneACCESS by TCRdb, which kept in-frame rearrangements only. Such tables lose some clones; where checked, under half of the loss comes from unresolved V genes, and the rest has no known cause. The V and J calls and the clone size are those of that table, but D and trimming were determined from the DNA. In all, the sample holds some 14,000 clones, and roughly 67% of those were seen once. The ten biggest clones cover under 3.5% of the sample.

About this clone: It lacks a known antigen. Nothing much larger sits one base from this clone, and base qualities are not available.

V sheds 3 bases and J sheds 6 bases, leaving 11 bases between their ends. The CDR3 holds 13 amino acids from the cysteine to the phenylalanine. Of all the DNA, just the CDR3 is kept, 39 bases in frame from base 1. Looking up the germline V gene (reference sequence) yields CDR1 SEHNR and CDR2 FQNEAQ. This clonotype originated in a person aged 35-80 years with oral cavity squamous cell carcinoma. The material was PBMCs, obtained after nivolumab (anti-PD-1) treatment. The rearrangement combines TRBV7-9 with TRBJ1-1; the best D guess is TRBD1, with 6 bases matching. The CDR3 loop reads CASSFLQGAEAFF. The nucleotide sequence is TGTGCCAGCAGCTTCCTACAGGGCGCTGAAGCTTTCTTT. Reference TRBV7-9 and TRBJ1-1 proteins supply the regions before and after the CDR3; the full variable domain is: DTGVSQNPRHKITKRGQNVTFRCDPISEHNRLYWYRQTLGQGPEFLTYFQNEAQLEKSRLLSDRFSAERPKGSFSTLEIQRTEQGDSAMYLCASSFLQGAEAFFGQGTRLTVV.